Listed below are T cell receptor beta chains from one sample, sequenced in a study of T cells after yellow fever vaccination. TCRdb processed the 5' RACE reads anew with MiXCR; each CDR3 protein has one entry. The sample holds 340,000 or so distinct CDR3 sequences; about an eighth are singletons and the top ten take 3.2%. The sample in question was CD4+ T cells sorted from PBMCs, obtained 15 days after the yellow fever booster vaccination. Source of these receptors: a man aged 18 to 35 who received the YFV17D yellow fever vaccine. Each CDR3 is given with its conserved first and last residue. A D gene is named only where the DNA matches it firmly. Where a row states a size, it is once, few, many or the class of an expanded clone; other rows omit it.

CASSQYLGQGNEKLFF | TGTGCCAGCAGCCAATACCTCGGACAGGGTAATGAAAAACTGTTTTTT | few | TRBV14 | 16 | TRBJ1-4 | TRBD1
CASSGRGLSGNEQFF | TGTGCCAGCAGCGGCAGGGGGCTATCGGGCAATGAGCAGTTCTTC | few | TRBV7-8 | 15 | TRBJ2-1 | TRBD1
CASSLRASGGTDTQYF | TGCGCCAGCAGCTTGAGGGCTAGCGGGGGCACAGATACGCAGTATTTT | many | TRBV5-1 | 16 | TRBJ2-3 | TRBD2
CASSLLRKETQYF | TGTGCCAGCAGCTTACTCAGAAAAGAGACCCAGTACTTC | NA | TRBV13 | 13 | TRBJ2-5 | NA
CASSSLGQAEAFF | TGTGCCAGCAGCTCACTGGGACAGGCAGAAGCTTTCTTT | few | TRBV7-6 | 13 | TRBJ1-1 | TRBD1
CASSETRQGTDTQYF | TGTGCCAGCAGCGAGACGAGACAGGGAACAGATACGCAGTATTTT | NA | TRBV11-3 | 15 | TRBJ2-3 | TRBD1
CASSPKTYHSLGYTF | TGTGCCAGCAGCCCCAAAACATATCATTCCCTTGGCTACACCTTC | many | TRBV2 | 15 | TRBJ1-2 | NA
CASRDRGQQPQHF | TGTGCCAGCAGGGACAGGGGCCAACAGCCCCAGCATTTT | few | TRBV12-3/TRBV12-4 | 13 | TRBJ1-5 | TRBD1
CASSRGGLALAGDTQYF | TGCGCCAGCTCCCGGGGGGGACTAGCGCTAGCGGGCGATACGCAGTATTTT | few | TRBV4-1 | 17 | TRBJ2-3 | TRBD2
CASSLQGSVTGNTIYF | TGTGCCAGCAGTCTTCAAGGGTCGGTAACCGGAAACACCATATATTTT | many | TRBV7-9 | 16 | TRBJ1-3 | NA
CASSSGTENTGELFF | TGTGCCAGCAGCTCTGGGACCGAGAACACCGGGGAGCTGTTTTTT | many | TRBV7-6 | 15 | TRBJ2-2 | NA
CASSMFRGGYGYTF | TGTGCCAGCAGTATGTTCAGGGGAGGCTATGGCTACACCTTC | many | TRBV6-5 | 14 | TRBJ1-2 | NA
CASSLPGFGYTF | TGTGCCAGCAGCTTACCAGGGTTTGGCTACACCTTC | NA | TRBV7-2 | 12 | TRBJ1-2 | NA
CASRPVRISGQGSLAKNIQYF | TGTGCCAGCCGTCCAGTTCGGATTTCGGGACAGGGATCACTAGCCAAAAACATTCAGTACTTC | few | TRBV6-2/TRBV6-3 | 21 | TRBJ2-4 | TRBD1
CASSSQSSYNSPLHF | TGTGCCAGCAGCTCACAGAGCTCCTATAATTCACCCCTCCACTTT | NA | TRBV7-9 | 15 | TRBJ1-6 | NA
CSARRTTSMNEQFF | TGCAGTGCTAGACGAACCACTAGCATGAATGAGCAGTTCTTC | many | TRBV20-1 | 14 | TRBJ2-1 | NA
CASSLAGIPEAFF | TGCGCCAGCAGCCTGGCGGGGATACCTGAAGCTTTCTTT | NA | TRBV5-1 | 13 | TRBJ1-1 | NA
CASTTRGSEKLFF | TGCGCCAGCACCACCAGGGGGAGTGAAAAACTGTTTTTT | NA | TRBV4-3 | 13 | TRBJ1-4 | TRBD1
CSVGDWKGEQFF | TGCAGCGTTGGGGACTGGAAGGGTGAGCAGTTCTTC | many | TRBV29-1 | 12 | TRBJ2-1 | NA
CASSRSAGWNEKLFF | TGTGCCAGCAGCCGCTCGGCAGGGTGGAATGAAAAACTGTTTTTT | NA | TRBV14 | 15 | TRBJ1-4 | NA
CASSQEGVNTIYF | TGTGCCAGCAGCCAAGAGGGGGTAAACACCATATATTTT | NA | TRBV3-1 | 13 | TRBJ1-3 | NA
CASSLRRGAGTDTQYF | TGTGCCAGCAGCCTCAGACGGGGGGCAGGCACAGATACGCAGTATTTT | NA | TRBV3-1 | 16 | TRBJ2-3 | NA
CASSFSRGRSGNTIYF | TGTGCCAGCAGCTTCTCCCGGGGGAGGTCTGGAAACACCATATATTTT | NA | TRBV7-9 | 16 | TRBJ1-3 | NA
CASSQGYSGNTIYF | TGCGCCAGCAGCCAAGGATACTCTGGAAACACCATATATTTT | NA | TRBV4-3 | 14 | TRBJ1-3 | NA